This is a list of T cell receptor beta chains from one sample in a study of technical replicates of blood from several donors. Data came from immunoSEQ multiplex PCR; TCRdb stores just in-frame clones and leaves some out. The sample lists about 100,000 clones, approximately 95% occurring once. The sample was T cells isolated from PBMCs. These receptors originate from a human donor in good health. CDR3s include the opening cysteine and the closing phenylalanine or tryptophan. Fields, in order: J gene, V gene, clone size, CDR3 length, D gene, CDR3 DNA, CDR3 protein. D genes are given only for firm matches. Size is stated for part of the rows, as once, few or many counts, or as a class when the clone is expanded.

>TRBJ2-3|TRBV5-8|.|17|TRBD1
TGTGCCAGCAGCCAATATTCCGGACAGGGTAGCGCAGATACGCAGTATTTT
CASSQYSGQGSADTQYF
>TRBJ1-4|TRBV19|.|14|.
TGTGCCAGTAGTACTGGACACGATTATGAAAAACTGTTTTTT
CASSTGHDYEKLFF
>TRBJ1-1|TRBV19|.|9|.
TGTCTTCCACTTTCAGAAGCTTTCTTT
CLPLSEAFF
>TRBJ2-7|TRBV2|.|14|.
TGTGCCAGCAGTGAAAAGACTCTGGAATACGAGCAGTACTTC
CASSEKTLEYEQYF
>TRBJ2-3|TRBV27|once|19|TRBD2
TGTGCCAGCTTCTCAAGGCAACTAGCGGGAGGGCCAGGCACAGATACGCAGTATTTT
CASFSRQLAGGPGTDTQYF
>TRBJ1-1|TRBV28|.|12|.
TGTGCCAGCAGTTTCGGGGGAGCAGAAGCTTTCTTT
CASSFGGAEAFF
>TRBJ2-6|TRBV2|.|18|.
TGTGCCAGCAGTGGAAGGAGACTAGTGTATTCTGGGGCCAACGTCCTGACTTTC
CASSGRRLVYSGANVLTF
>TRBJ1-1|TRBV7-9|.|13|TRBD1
TGTGCCAGCGGATATCAGGGGGTCACTGAAGCTTTCTTT
CASGYQGVTEAFF
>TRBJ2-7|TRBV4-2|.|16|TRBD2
TGTGCCAGCAGCCAAGTTCTAGCGGGAGAGGGATACGAGCAGTACTTC
CASSQVLAGEGYEQYF
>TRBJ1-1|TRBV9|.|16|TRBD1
TGTGCCAGCAGCGTAGGCCCCGGACAGGGGAGCACTGAAGCTTTCTTT
CASSVGPGQGSTEAFF
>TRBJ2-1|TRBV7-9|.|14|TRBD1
TGTGCCAGCAGCCCAAGGACAGGGGCCAATGAGCAGTTCTTC
CASSPRTGANEQFF
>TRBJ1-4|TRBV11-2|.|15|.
TGTGCCAGCAGCTTTAACAGGGCCGGAGATGAAAAACTGTTTTTT
CASSFNRAGDEKLFF
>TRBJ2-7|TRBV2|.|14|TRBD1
TGTGCCAGCAGTTGGGACAGGGCCTCCTACGAGCAGTACTTC
CASSWDRASYEQYF
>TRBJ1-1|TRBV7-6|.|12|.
TGTGCCAGCAGCGGAGAGGGCCCTGAAGCTTTCTTT
CASSGEGPEAFF
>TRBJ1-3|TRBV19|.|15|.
TGTGCCAGTAGGGGGGACACCTACTCTGGAAACACCATATATTTT
CASRGDTYSGNTIYF
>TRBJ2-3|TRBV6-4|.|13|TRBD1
TGTGCCAGCAGTGACAGGGGGCGAGATACGCAGTATTTT
CASSDRGRDTQYF
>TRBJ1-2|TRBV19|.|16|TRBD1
TGTGCCAGTAGTATTTACGGGGGACAGGGCACAGACGGCTACACCTTC
CASSIYGGQGTDGYTF
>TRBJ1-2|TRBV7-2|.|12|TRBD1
TGTGCCAGCAGCATGGGACAGGGAAGCTACACCTTC
CASSMGQGSYTF
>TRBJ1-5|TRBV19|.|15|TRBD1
TGTGCCAGTACTCCGAACAGGGACAGGGATCAGCCCCAGCATTTT
CASTPNRDRDQPQHF
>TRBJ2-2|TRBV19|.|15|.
TGTGCCAGCTTAGAGACAGCGCCAGTCCCCGGGGAGCTGTTTTTT
CASLETAPVPGELFF
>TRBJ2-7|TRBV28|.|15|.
TGTGCCAGCAGCTCCCCCGAGGGCGGATCCTACGAGCAGTACTTC
CASSSPEGGSYEQYF
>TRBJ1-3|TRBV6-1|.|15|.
TGTGCCAGCAGTGAAGCGCAACAGACTGGAAACACCATATATTTT
CASSEAQQTGNTIYF
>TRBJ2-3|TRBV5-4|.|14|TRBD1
TGTGCCAGCTGGACAGGGATTAGCACAGATACGCAGTATTTT
CASWTGISTDTQYF
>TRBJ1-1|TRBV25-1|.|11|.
TGTGCCAGCATCGGGTTTTATGAAGCTTTCTTT
CASIGFYEAFF
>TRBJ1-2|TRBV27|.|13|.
TGTGCCAGCAGTTTCACGGTATGGGAGACACCTTCCTTC
CASSFTVWETPSF
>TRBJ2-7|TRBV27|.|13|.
TGTGCCAGCAGTATTGGTACGGGCTACGAGCAGTACTTC
CASSIGTGYEQYF
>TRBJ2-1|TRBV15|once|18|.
TGTGCCACCAGCAGTGGCCCCGATGGAGAGGGCTCCTACAATGAGCAGTTCTTC
CATSSGPDGEGSYNEQFF
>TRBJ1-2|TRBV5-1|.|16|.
TGCGCCAGCAGCTTGGGTGACCAATCCCGGGTAGGAGGCTACACCTTC
CASSLGDQSRVGGYTF
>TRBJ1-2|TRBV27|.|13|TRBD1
TGTGCCAGCAGTATCGCAGGGGGTTATGGCTACACCTTC
CASSIAGGYGYTF
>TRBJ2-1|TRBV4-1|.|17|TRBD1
TGCGCCAGCAGCCAGCAGACAGGGCCCAGCTCCTACAATGAGCAGTTCTTC
CASSQQTGPSSYNEQFF
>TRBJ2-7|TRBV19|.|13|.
TGTGCCAGTAGTATTCAGGGTCACTACGAGCAGTACTTC
CASSIQGHYEQYF
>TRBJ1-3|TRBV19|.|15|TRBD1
TGTGCCAGTAGTATAGGGGACAGTAGACGAAACACCATATATTTT
CASSIGDSRRNTIYF
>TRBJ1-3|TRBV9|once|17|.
TGTGCCAGCAGCCCCTCAGGTGGCCAGAGTTCTGGAAACACCATATATTTT
CASSPSGGQSSGNTIYF
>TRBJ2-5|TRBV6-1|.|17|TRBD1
TGTGCCAGCAGTGACCCACAGGGGTTCTCCTGGGAAGAGACCCAGTACTTC
CASSDPQGFSWEETQYF
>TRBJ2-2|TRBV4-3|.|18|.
TGCGCCAGCAGCCAAGTCTTTTCGGCAGGGACTAACACCGGGGAGCTGTTTTTT
CASSQVFSAGTNTGELFF
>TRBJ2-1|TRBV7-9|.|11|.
TGTGCCAGCGCGGCCCTCAATGAGCAGTTCTTC
CASAALNEQFF
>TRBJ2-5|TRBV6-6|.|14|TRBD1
TGTGCCAGCAGTCTACAGGGGAGTATCGAGACCCAGTACTTC
CASSLQGSIETQYF
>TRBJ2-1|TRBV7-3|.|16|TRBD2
TGTGCCAGCAGCGCCCGAGGAGCGGGAGGTTTGGATGAGCAGTTCTTC
CASSARGAGGLDEQFF
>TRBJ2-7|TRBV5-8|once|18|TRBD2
TGTGCCAGCAGCTTGGACTGGGGTTCAGCGGGAGGGTCCTACGAGCAGTACTTC
CASSLDWGSAGGSYEQYF
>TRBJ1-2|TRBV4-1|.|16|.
TGCGCCAGCAGCCAATTCGAGAGAGGGATCAACTATGGCTACACCTTC
CASSQFERGINYGYTF
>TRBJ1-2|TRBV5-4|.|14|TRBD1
TGTGCCAGCAGCCGAGACAGGGCTTTCTATGGCTACACCTTC
CASSRDRAFYGYTF
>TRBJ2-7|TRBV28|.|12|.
TGTGCCAGCAATGGACTACCCTACGAGCAGTACTTC
CASNGLPYEQYF
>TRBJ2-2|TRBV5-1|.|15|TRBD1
TGCGCCAGCAGCCAGGGACAGGGACCCACCGGGGAGCTGTTTTTT
CASSQGQGPTGELFF
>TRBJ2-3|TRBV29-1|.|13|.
TGCAGCGTGGACAGCAACCCCACAGATACGCAGTATTTT
CSVDSNPTDTQYF
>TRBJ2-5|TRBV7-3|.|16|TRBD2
TGTGCCACCTCCCCTGTCGTTGGCGGGAGTTTCGAGACCCAGTACTTC
CATSPVVGGSFETQYF
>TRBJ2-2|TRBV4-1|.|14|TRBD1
TGCGCCAGCAGCCAACCGACAGGGGTCGGGGAGCTGTTTTTT
CASSQPTGVGELFF
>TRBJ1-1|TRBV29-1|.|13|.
TGCAGCGCCACGAGGGGGTCGGTTACTGAAGCTTTCTTT
CSATRGSVTEAFF
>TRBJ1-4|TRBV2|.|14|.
TGTGCCAGCAGTGACCGTTTAACTAATGAAAAACTGTTTTTT
CASSDRLTNEKLFF
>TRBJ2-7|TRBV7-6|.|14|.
TGTGCCAGCAGCTATACAGGGAGCCCCTACGAGCAGTACTTC
CASSYTGSPYEQYF
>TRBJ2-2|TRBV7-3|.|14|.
TGTGCCAGCAGCCTCCGGGATCACACCGGGGAGCTGTTTTTT
CASSLRDHTGELFF
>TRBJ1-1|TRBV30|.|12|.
TGTGCCTGGCTAGGGGGGAACACTGAAGCTTTCTTT
CAWLGGNTEAFF
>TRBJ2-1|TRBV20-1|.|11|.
TGCAGTGCTAGAGGGTCAGTTGAGCAGTTCTTC
CSARGSVEQFF